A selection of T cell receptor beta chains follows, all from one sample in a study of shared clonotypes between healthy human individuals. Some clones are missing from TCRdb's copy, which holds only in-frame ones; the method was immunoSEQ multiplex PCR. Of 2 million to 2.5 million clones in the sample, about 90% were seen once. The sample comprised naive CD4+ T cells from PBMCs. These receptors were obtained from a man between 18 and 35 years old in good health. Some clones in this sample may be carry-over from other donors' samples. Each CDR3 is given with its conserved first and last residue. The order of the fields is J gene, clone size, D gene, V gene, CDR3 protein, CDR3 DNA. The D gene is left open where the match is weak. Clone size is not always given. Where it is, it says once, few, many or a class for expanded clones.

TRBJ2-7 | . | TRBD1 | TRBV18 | CASSSDRADYEQYF | TGTGCCAGCTCCTCGGACAGGGCGGACTACGAGCAGTACTTC
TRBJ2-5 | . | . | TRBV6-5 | CASSHRGTQYF | TGTGCCAGCAGCCATCGGGGGACCCAGTACTTC
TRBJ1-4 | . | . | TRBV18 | CASSLEQGRQEKLFF | TGTGCCAGCTCACTGGAACAGGGAAGGCAAGAAAAACTGTTTTTT
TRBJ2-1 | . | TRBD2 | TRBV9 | CASRAQGGHEQFF | TGTGCCAGCCGGGCCCAGGGAGGGCATGAGCAGTTCTTC
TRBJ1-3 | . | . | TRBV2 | CASSSGGTGNTIYF | TGTGCCAGCAGTTCTGGGGGGACCGGAAACACCATATATTTT
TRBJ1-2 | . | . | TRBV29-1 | CSTTGPVDYGYTF | TGCAGCACGACAGGTCCCGTGGACTATGGCTACACCTTC
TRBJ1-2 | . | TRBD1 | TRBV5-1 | CASSLQGDANYGYTF | TGCGCCAGCAGCTTGCAGGGGGATGCTAACTATGGCTACACCTTC
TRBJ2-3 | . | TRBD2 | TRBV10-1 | CASSGGSGRAEDTQYF | TGCGCCAGCAGTGGTGGTAGCGGGAGGGCCGAAGATACGCAGTATTTT
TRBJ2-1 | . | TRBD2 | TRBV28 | CGTSGSSYNEQFF | TGTGGGACTAGCGGGAGCTCCTACAATGAGCAGTTCTTC
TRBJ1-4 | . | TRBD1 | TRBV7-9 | CASSPRDSKEKLFF | TGTGCCAGCAGCCCACGGGACAGCAAAGAAAAACTGTTTTTT
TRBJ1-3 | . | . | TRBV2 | CASSERNFADTIYF | TGTGCCAGCAGTGAAAGGAATTTCGCGGACACCATATATTTT
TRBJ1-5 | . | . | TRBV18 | CASSPDRNQPQHF | TGTGCCAGCTCACCTGACAGGAATCAGCCCCAGCATTTT
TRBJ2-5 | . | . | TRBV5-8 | CASSLPGVETQYF | TGTGCCAGCAGCTTGCCAGGGGTAGAGACCCAGTACTTC
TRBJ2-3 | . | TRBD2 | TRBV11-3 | CASSMGLAGDTDTQYF | TGTGCCAGCAGCATGGGACTAGCGGGGGACACAGATACGCAGTATTTT
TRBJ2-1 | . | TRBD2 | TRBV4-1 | CASSQEGLTNNEQFF | TGCGCCAGCAGCCAGGAGGGACTAACCAACAATGAGCAGTTCTTC
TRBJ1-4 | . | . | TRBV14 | CASSRLGATNEKLFF | TGTGCCAGCAGCCGGTTGGGTGCAACTAATGAAAAACTGTTTTTT
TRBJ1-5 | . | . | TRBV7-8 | CASSPLDGRDQPQHF | TGTGCCAGCAGCCCCCTAGATGGTAGGGATCAGCCCCAGCATTTT
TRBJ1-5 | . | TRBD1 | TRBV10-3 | CAINPGGPSNQPQHF | TGTGCCATCAACCCAGGGGGCCCCAGCAATCAGCCCCAGCATTTT
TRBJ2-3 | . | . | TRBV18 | CASSPVDSTDTQYF | TGTGCCAGCTCACCCGTGGACAGCACAGATACGCAGTATTTT
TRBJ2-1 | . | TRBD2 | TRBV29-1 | CSVGRLAGPYNEQFF | TGCAGCGTGGGTCGACTAGCGGGTCCCTACAATGAGCAGTTCTTC
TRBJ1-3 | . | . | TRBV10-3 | CAISETGRNTIYF | TGTGCCATCAGTGAGACAGGCAGAAACACCATATATTTT
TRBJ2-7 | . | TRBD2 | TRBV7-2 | CASTLPREGHEQYF | TGTGCCAGCACCCTCCCCCGGGAGGGCCACGAGCAGTACTTC
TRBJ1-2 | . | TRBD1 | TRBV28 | CASSPTGGKYGYTF | TGTGCCAGCAGTCCAACAGGGGGCAAGTATGGCTACACCTTC
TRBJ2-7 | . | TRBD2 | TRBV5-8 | CASTPLAGFSYEQYF | TGTGCCAGCACCCCGCTAGCGGGTTTTTCCTACGAGCAGTACTTC
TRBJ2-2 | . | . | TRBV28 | CASSLPGTIRTGELFF | TGTGCCAGCAGTTTACCGGGGACAATTAGAACCGGGGAGCTGTTTTTT
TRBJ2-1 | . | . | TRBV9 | CASSGGRSISGNEQFF | TGTGCCAGCAGCGGAGGGAGGTCCATTTCGGGCAATGAGCAGTTCTTC
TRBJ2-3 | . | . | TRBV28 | CASSPRQHTQYF | TGTGCCAGCAGTCCCCGACAGCATACGCAGTATTTT
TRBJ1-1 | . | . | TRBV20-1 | CSAVDTEAFF | TGCAGTGCGGTGGACACTGAAGCTTTCTTT
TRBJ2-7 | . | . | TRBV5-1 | CASSLGASLTGIYEQYF | TGCGCCAGCAGCTTGGGGGCTAGTCTGACAGGAATCTACGAGCAGTACTTC
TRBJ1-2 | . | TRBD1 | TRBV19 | CASSISTGANYGYTF | TGTGCCAGTAGTATCTCCACAGGGGCGAACTATGGCTACACCTTC
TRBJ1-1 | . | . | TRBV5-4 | CASSPRQKNTEAFF | TGTGCCAGCAGCCCCCGACAGAAAAACACTGAAGCTTTCTTT
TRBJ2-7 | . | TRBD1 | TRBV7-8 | CASSLEGARGYEQYF | TGTGCCAGCAGCTTAGAAGGGGCCAGGGGGTACGAGCAGTACTTC
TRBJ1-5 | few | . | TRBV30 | CAWNPGNNQPQHF | TGTGCCTGGAACCCTGGGAACAATCAGCCCCAGCATTTT
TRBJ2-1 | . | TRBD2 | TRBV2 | CASRDSGSTYNEQFF | TGTGCCAGCAGGGATAGCGGGAGTACCTACAATGAGCAGTTCTTC
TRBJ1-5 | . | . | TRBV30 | CAWSRRNQPQHF | TGTGCCTGGAGCCGGCGGAATCAGCCCCAGCATTTT
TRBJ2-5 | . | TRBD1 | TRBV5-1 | CASRAGGNYQETQYF | TGCGCCAGCAGGGCAGGGGGTAACTACCAAGAGACCCAGTACTTC
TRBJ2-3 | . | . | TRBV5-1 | CASSLGQGPDTQYF | TGCGCCAGCAGCTTGGGCCAGGGCCCAGATACGCAGTATTTT
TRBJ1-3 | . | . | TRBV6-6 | CASSAVISGNTIYF | TGTGCCAGCAGCGCGGTGATCTCTGGAAACACCATATATTTT
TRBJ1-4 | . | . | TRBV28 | CASSLSTGRLNEKLFF | TGTGCCAGCAGTTTATCCACGGGGCGACTAAATGAAAAACTGTTTTTT
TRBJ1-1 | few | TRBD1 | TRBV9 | CASSVSQGGTEAFF | TGTGCCAGCAGCGTATCCCAGGGGGGCACTGAAGCTTTCTTT
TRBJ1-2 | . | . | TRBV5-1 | CASSRKTGPANYGYTF | TGCGCCAGCAGCAGGAAGACCGGGCCAGCTAACTATGGCTACACCTTC
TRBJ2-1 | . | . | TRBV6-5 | CASSLTTYNEQFF | TGTGCCAGCAGCCTGACTACTTACAATGAGCAGTTCTTC
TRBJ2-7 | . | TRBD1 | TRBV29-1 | CSVVKGQAYEQYF | TGCAGCGTTGTAAAAGGACAGGCGTACGAGCAGTACTTC
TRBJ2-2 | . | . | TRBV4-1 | CASRGAAGGLHTGELFF | TGCGCCAGCAGGGGAGCTGCAGGGGGACTCCACACCGGGGAGCTGTTTTTT
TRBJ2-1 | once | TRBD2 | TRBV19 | CATYDGGLAGVHNEQFF | TGTGCCACCTACGATGGAGGACTAGCGGGAGTTCACAATGAGCAGTTCTTC
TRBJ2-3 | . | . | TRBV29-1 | CSVGELTDTQYF | TGCAGCGTTGGGGAGCTCACAGATACGCAGTATTTT
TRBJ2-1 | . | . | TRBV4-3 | CASSQVSSNRYNEQFF | TGCGCCAGCAGCCAAGTATCGTCCAACCGTTACAATGAGCAGTTCTTC
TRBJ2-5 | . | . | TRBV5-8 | CASNAGRTQETQYF | TGTGCCAGCAACGCCGGCCGAACCCAAGAGACCCAGTACTTC
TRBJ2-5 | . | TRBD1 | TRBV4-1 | CASSQDRGTDWQTQYF | TGCGCCAGCAGCCAAGATCGAGGGACAGATTGGCAGACCCAGTACTTC
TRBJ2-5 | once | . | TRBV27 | CASSLASHSQETQYF | TGTGCCAGCAGTTTAGCCTCCCACAGCCAAGAGACCCAGTACTTC
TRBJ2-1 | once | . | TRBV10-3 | CAISGKSGSSYNEQFF | TGTGCCATCAGTGGTAAGAGCGGCAGCTCCTACAATGAGCAGTTCTTC
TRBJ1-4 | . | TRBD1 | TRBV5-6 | CASSSTGTANEKLFF | TGTGCCAGCAGCTCAACCGGGACAGCAAATGAAAAACTGTTTTTT
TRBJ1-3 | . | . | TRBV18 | CASSPDQITGNTIYF | TGTGCCAGCTCCCCCGACCAGATAACTGGAAACACCATATATTTT
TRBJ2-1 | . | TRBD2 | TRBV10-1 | CASSDFLAGGFNEQFF | TGCGCCAGCAGTGACTTTCTAGCGGGAGGGTTCAATGAGCAGTTCTTC
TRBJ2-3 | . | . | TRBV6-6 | CASIQGGDTQYF | TGTGCCAGCATCCAGGGTGGAGATACGCAGTATTTT
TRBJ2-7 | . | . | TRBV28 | CASSFLAAYEQYF | TGTGCCAGCAGTTTTTTGGCCGCCTACGAGCAGTACTTC
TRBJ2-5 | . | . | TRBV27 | CASSLLTSRETQYF | TGTGCCAGCAGTTTATTGACTAGTAGAGAGACCCAGTACTTC
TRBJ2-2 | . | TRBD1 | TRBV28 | CASSPLLGQSNTGELFF | TGTGCCAGCAGCCCACTATTGGGACAGTCGAACACCGGGGAGCTGTTTTTT